One and the same sample provided the 27 T cell receptor beta chains below, sequenced in a study of early T cells in non-severe SARS-CoV-2 infection (dated by TCRdb to the early 2020s). The method behind the library was 5' RACE. The sequencer was a NextSeq 500. Using fastp trimming at Q25 and MiXCR clonotype assembly, TCRdb reanalyzed the public sequencing data and kept in-frame beta chains. Rows with one shared CDR3 protein collapse into an entry with the most common genes and DNA. The sample table shows over 45,000 distinct CDR3 sequences, and about 7.7% are seen once. In total, the top ten clones hold 10% to 13% of the sample. The sequenced sample was whole blood, obtained at baseline. The receptor source for this set is an adult who was a healthcare worker with PCR-confirmed SARS-CoV-2 infection or an uninfected control (not recorded which).

The chain has TRBV4-1 and TRBJ2-7, with TRBD1 identical over 7 bases. The V segment lost 0 bases and the J segment 2 bases; nucleotides outside the gene matches: 4. CDR1 is MGHRA and CDR2 is YSYEKL in the germline V gene. The CDR3 is 15 amino acids. The CDR3 DNA follows: TGCGCCAGCAGCCAAGAAGGTAGGGGGCCCTACGAGCAGTACTTC. It specifies CASSQEGRGPYEQYF.

This clonotype has at least ten counts. CDR3 in DNA: TGCGCCAGCAGCTTGGACGGTGCAGGCACTGAAGCTTTCTTT. It encodes CASSLDGAGTEAFF. The rearrangement uses TRBV5-1 and TRBJ1-1; D is unclear. The CDR3 runs 14 residues. Trimming removed 0 bases at V and 4 bases at J, with 10 bases between. The V gene's germline CDR1 is SGHRS and CDR2 YFSETQ.

This clonotype was observed many times. This chain connects TRBV3-1 to TRBJ2-1, with D possibly TRBD2 on 5 matching bases. This CDR3 region has 14 residues. The V and J ends lost 6 bases and 0 bases respectively, with 9 bases between them. From germline, CDR1 is LGHDT and CDR2 YNNKEL (reference sequence). The CDR3 region is CASSLAGSYNEQFF. The CDR3 DNA sequence: TGTGCCAGCAGTCTGGCGGGCTCCTACAATGAGCAGTTCTTC.

This clonotype showed up many times. This sequence joins TRBV28 and TRBJ1-1; D remains unclear. The germline gives CDR1 MDHEN, CDR2 SYDVKM. CDR3 length: 13 residues. Between the trimmed V and J ends, which lost 3 bases and 5 bases, there was a span of 10 bases. CDR3 in DNA: TGTGCCAGCAGTTTGTGGGTAGGGACTGAAGCTTTCTTT. Its translation is CASSLWVGTEAFF.

Ten or more counts support this clonotype. The chain is built from TRBV27 and TRBJ2-7, with 7 positions matching TRBD1. This CDR3 comprises 14 residues. The trim removed 0 bases at V and 4 bases at J, leaving 3 bases unmatched. CDR1 is MNHEY and CDR2 is SMNVEV in the germline V gene (reference sequence). In DNA form, the CDR3 reads TGTGCCAGCAGTTTATCGACGACAGGGTACGAGCAGTACTTC. Amino acids: CASSLSTTGYEQYF.

This clonotype was seen repeatedly, ten times or more. The chain couples TRBV3-1 to TRBJ2-7, with 10 positions matching TRBD2. Germline trimming cut 0 bases from V and 7 bases from J; bases unmatched to any gene: 12. The germline gives CDR1 LGHDT, CDR2 YNNKEL (reference sequence). The CDR3 has 17 amino acids. The CDR3 DNA reads as TGTGCCAGCAGCCAAGACTACGGAGCGGGAGGGTCCGGGGAGCAGTACTTC. This encodes CASSQDYGAGGSGEQYF.

In its sample, this clonotype was seen a few times. The chain employs TRBV18 and TRBJ1-2, with D perhaps matching TRBD1 (6 bases). This CDR3 region has 15 residues. Germline assignment: CDR1 KGHSH and CDR2 LQKENI. V was pared by 1 base and J by 6 bases, with 15 bases between. The CDR3, as DNA: TGTGCCAGCTCACCACGCCACAGGGCTGACGATGGCTACACCTTC. It is translated as CASSPRHRADDGYTF.

V and J are TRBV5-1 and TRBJ2-2; TRBD2 is a possible D gene (5 bases). The CDR3 spans 16 residues. CDR1 and CDR2 from the germline V gene are SGHRS and YFSETQ. V was pared by 0 bases and J by 3 bases, with 12 bases between. This CDR3 is CASSLARVVDTGELFF. The CDR3, as DNA: TGCGCCAGCAGCTTGGCGAGGGTAGTGGACACCGGGGAGCTGTTTTTT.

This clonotype was detected ten times or more. J is TRBJ2-7 and V is TRBV27; D may be TRBD2 (6 bases). Trimming removed 8 bases at V and 4 bases at J, with 24 bases between. From germline, CDR1 is MNHEY and CDR2 SMNVEV (reference sequence). The CDR3 totals 16 residues. The CDR3 is CASLTRGKSPPYEQYF. The CDR3 DNA follows: TGTGCCAGCCTGACTCGGGGGAAGTCGCCACCTTACGAGCAGTACTTC.

This clonotype was seen ten or more times. The rearrangement uses TRBV4-2 and TRBJ2-1; D is uncertain. V shed 0 bases and J shed 9 bases, with 6 bases lying between them. This CDR3 is 12 amino acids long. CDR1 and CDR2 (germline): LGHNA, YNFKEQ. This CDR3 reads CASSQDRVEQFF. CDR3 DNA sequence: TGTGCCAGCAGCCAAGATAGGGTTGAGCAGTTCTTC.

This clonotype was seen at least ten times. For the CDR3, the DNA is TGTGCCAGCAGTCTAGGGGTAGACACCGGGGAGCTGTTTTTT. Translation gives CASSLGVDTGELFF. The chain is built from TRBV7-3 and TRBJ2-2, with a possible D match to TRBD1 (5 bases). CDR1 and CDR2 (germline): SGHTA, FQGTGA. V was clipped by 6 bases and J by 3 bases, with 11 bases between them. This CDR3 has 14 amino acids.

The V gene is TRBV12-3 or TRBV12-4, the J gene TRBJ2-5; 7 bases match TRBD1. This CDR3 is built from 14 residues. V shed 5 bases and J 2 bases; nucleotides not matched to a gene: 5. The CDR3: CASSLQDRQETQYF. In DNA form, the CDR3 reads TGTGCCAGCAGTCTCCAGGACAGGCAAGAGACCCAGTACTTC.

The rearrangement links TRBV4-2 to TRBJ2-6; D gene uncertain. The CDR3 loop spans 16 amino acids. V was pared by 1 base and J by 0 bases, with 7 bases between. Germline-derived CDR1 and CDR2 are LGHNA and YNFKEQ. CDR3 residues: CASSQGDPSGANVLTF. The CDR3 DNA follows: TGTGCCAGCAGCCAAGGAGACCCCTCTGGGGCCAACGTCCTGACTTTC.

This clonotype was recorded a few times. The chain employs TRBV29-1 and TRBJ2-7, with 11 nucleotides matching TRBD1. V lost 6 bases to trimming and J lost 2 bases; unmatched junction nucleotides: 18. CDR1 is SQVTM, CDR2 ANQGSEA, per germline. This CDR3 spans 18 amino acids. The CDR3 loop reads CSVEYNRVGTGGTYEQYF. CDR3 in DNA: TGCAGCGTCGAATACAACAGGGTAGGGACAGGGGGGACCTACGAGCAGTACTTC.

This clonotype showed up many times. This chain joins TRBV12-3 or TRBV12-4 and TRBJ1-2; unclear D gene. V shed 6 bases and J shed 4 bases, with 24 bases lying between them. This CDR3 has 17 amino acids. The CDR3 loop reads CASRKIRALESTYGYTF. In DNA form, the CDR3 reads TGTGCCAGCAGGAAAATTAGGGCATTAGAATCTACCTATGGCTACACCTTC.

This clonotype was seen only a few times. J is TRBJ2-3 and V is TRBV11-2; 11 nucleotides agree with TRBD2. J lost 7 bases, V lost 6 bases, and 9 bases had no gene match. Germline CDR1 and CDR2: SGHAT and FQNNGV. This CDR3 has 15 amino acids. DNA for the CDR3: TGTGCCAGCAGGCGAGTAGCGGGAGGGCCGAATACGCAGTATTTT. The encoded protein is CASRRVAGGPNTQYF.

This clonotype was recorded at least ten times. This chain joins TRBV3-1 and TRBJ2-7; D ambiguous. CDR1 is LGHDT and CDR2 is YNNKEL in the germline V gene (reference sequence). Trimming took off 1 base at V and 3 bases at J, with 10 bases between the two ends. The CDR3 has 14 residues. The CDR3 reads CASSQASGDYEQYF. CDR3 nucleotide sequence: TGTGCCAGCAGCCAAGCCTCCGGAGACTACGAGCAGTACTTC.

This clonotype was observed a handful of times. The chain recombines TRBV7-2 with TRBJ2-3, with 12 bases lining up with TRBD2. Germline trimming cut 1 base from V and 4 bases from J; bases unmatched to any gene: 0. CDR1 SGHTA and CDR2 FQGNSA come from the germline V gene. The CDR3 consists of 15 residues. The CDR3 region has the DNA TGTGCCAGCAGCTTAGGACTAGCGGGAGCAGATACGCAGTATTTT. Translating gives CASSLGLAGADTQYF.

The chain is built from TRBV19 and TRBJ2-5; no clear D. Between the trimmed V and J ends, which lost 9 bases and 4 bases, there was a span of 21 bases. The V gene's germline CDR1 is LNHDA and CDR2 SQIVND (reference sequence). The CDR3 spans 15 residues. The CDR3: CASMGIGNSGETQYF. The CDR3 DNA follows: TGTGCCAGCATGGGGATCGGCAATTCAGGAGAGACCCAGTACTTC.

CDR3 protein: CASSPERQGVFGHF. The CDR3 bases are TGTGCCAGCAGTCCAGAAAGACAGGGTGTATTCGGGCATTTT. The chain carries TRBV6-6 and TRBJ1-5; the match to TRBD1 covers 7 bases. V was pared by 5 bases and J by 15 bases, with 16 bases of the junction left unmatched. The CDR3 extends over 14 amino acids. Per the germline V gene, CDR1 is MNHNY and CDR2 is SVGAGI (reference sequence).

In its sample, this clonotype was seen a few times. The rearrangement uses TRBV6-6 and TRBJ2-1; either TRBD1 or TRBD2 may fit D (5 bases each). The CDR3 covers 12 residues. CDR1 is MNHNY, CDR2 SVGAGI, per germline (reference sequence). Trimming pared 2 bases from V and 7 bases from J, leaving 6 bases between. Here the CDR3 reads CASSYGGNEQFF. The CDR3 DNA reads TGTGCCAGCAGTTACGGGGGTAATGAGCAGTTCTTC.

The table lists this clonotype with many counts. The chain carries TRBV11-2 and TRBJ2-7, with D possibly TRBD1 on 7 matching bases. This CDR3 has 15 amino acids. The ends were cut back, 1 base at V and 6 bases at J, with 16 bases in the middle. In germline, CDR1 is SGHAT, CDR2 FQNNGV. The DNA of the CDR3 is TGTGCCAGCAGCTTAGTGGAGGGGGCCGGCGGCGAGCAGTACTTC. Translated, it gives CASSLVEGAGGEQYF.

This clonotype was recorded many times. This chain links TRBV7-2 with TRBJ1-6; 7 nucleotides align to TRBD1. The germline V gene encodes CDR1 SGHTA and CDR2 FQGNSA. V shed 4 bases, J shed 7 bases, and the junction held 7 bases outside the gene matches. This CDR3 has 15 amino acids. CDR3 residues: CASSYPTGINSPLHF. In DNA, the CDR3 is TGTGCCAGCAGCTATCCGACAGGGATAAATTCACCCCTCCACTTT.

The chain is built from TRBV5-1 and TRBJ2-1, with a weak D call TRBD1 (6 bases). This CDR3 spans 16 amino acids. Germline CDR1 reads SGHRS; CDR2 reads YFSETQ. V gave up 2 bases and J gave up 1 base, with 13 bases separating them. CDR3 sequence: CASSFPEQGSYNEQFF. CDR3 coding DNA: TGCGCCAGCAGCTTCCCTGAACAGGGATCCTACAATGAGCAGTTCTTC.

This clonotype has ten or more counts. Germline is not matched at one junction end, which may reflect a read error. The chain has TRBV7-9 and TRBJ2-6, with D perhaps matching TRBD1 (6 bases). The CDR3 length is 15 residues. Germline V gene data show CDR1 as SEHNR and CDR2 as FQNEAQ (reference sequence). CDR3 residues: CASSLGGSGANVLTF. DNA for the CDR3: TGTGCCAGCAGTTTAGGGGGCTCTGGGGCCAACGTCCTGACTTTC.

This clonotype was detected many times. The rearrangement uses TRBV11-2 and TRBJ2-7; D may be TRBD1 or TRBD2 (6 bases each). With 1 base removed from V and 4 bases from J, the gap between germline ends came to 11 bases. The CDR3 has 14 amino acids. The V gene's germline CDR1 is SGHAT and CDR2 FQNNGV. CDR3 sequence reads: CASSLAGGWYEQYF. The CDR3 DNA is TGTGCCAGCAGCTTAGCCGGGGGCTGGTACGAGCAGTACTTC.

V is TRBV12-3 or TRBV12-4 and J is TRBJ1-5; TRBD1 might be the D (6 bases). V lost 6 bases, J lost 3 bases, and 15 bases lay in between. This CDR3 comprises 15 residues. CDR3 in DNA: TGTGCCAGCAGCCCAGGGGCCCAGTCCAATCAGCCCCAGCATTTT. This encodes CASSPGAQSNQPQHF.